Below, 29 T cell receptor beta chains from the same sample are listed, as sequenced in a study of blood T cell repertoires in COVID-19. The assay was immunoSEQ multiplex PCR, and TCRdb's table has in-frame clones only and misses some. This sample has nearly 250,000 clones, with 86% found just once. The sample comprised PBMCs or T cells enriched from blood (not recorded which). The receptors shown here come from a woman aged 50 to 65 who had recovered from COVID-19.

This sequence joins TRBV19 and TRBJ2-7; tentative D call: TRBD1 (6 bases). CDR1 and CDR2 from the germline V gene are LNHDA and SQIVND (reference sequence). V lost 5 bases and J 6 bases, leaving 11 bases between the germline ends. The CDR3 covers 12 residues. CDR3 bases: TGTGCCAGTAGTTTGACAGGTATCGAGCAGTACTTC. This translates into CASSLTGIEQYF.

A single count supports this clone. The rearrangement joins TRBV5-4 to TRBJ2-2; D is possibly TRBD1 (5 bases). The V gene lost 4 bases and the J gene lost 7 bases, with 14 bases spanning the gap. Germline CDR1 SGHNT, CDR2 YYREEE (reference sequence). The CDR3 covers 14 residues. CDR3 nucleotides: TGTGCCAGCAGCCAGGACACCTCTCTCGGGGAGCTGTTTTTT. Translated: CASSQDTSLGELFF.

With respect to this clone: One end of the junction varies from germline; a read error may be responsible. CDR3 nucleotide sequence: TGTGCCAGCAGCCTAACTGGGGGGGGCTCCTACGAGCAGTACTTC. This gives the protein CASSLTGGGSYEQYF. The chain links TRBV7-3 to TRBJ2-7, with TRBD2 identical over 7 bases. From germline, CDR1 is SGHTA and CDR2 FQGTGA. The CDR3 is 15 amino acids.

The rearrangement joins TRBV27 to TRBJ2-3, with TRBD1 identical over 9 bases. Losses at the gene ends were 5 bases for V and 5 bases for J; bases not matched to a gene: 11. The germline gives CDR1 MNHEY, CDR2 SMNVEV (reference sequence). The CDR3 extends over 16 amino acids. The CDR3 region has the DNA TGTGCCAGCAGTCGCAGTCACAGGGGGCCCGGAGATACGCAGTATTTT. It is translated as CASSRSHRGPGDTQYF.

The rearrangement joins TRBV6-2 or TRBV6-3 to TRBJ2-1; 12 nucleotides line up with TRBD2. Unmatched junction bases numbered 12, after V lost 6 bases and J lost 6 bases. CDR3 length: 17 residues. The germline gives CDR1 MNHEY, CDR2 SVGEGT. CDR3 region: CASSARIGLAGINEQFF. As DNA, the CDR3 is TGTGCCAGCAGCGCCCGTATCGGACTAGCGGGAATCAATGAGCAGTTCTTC.

The rearrangement links TRBV18 to TRBJ2-2; 7 bases line up with TRBD1. The germline gives CDR1 KGHSH, CDR2 LQKENI. This CDR3 has 15 amino acids. The J segment lost 2 bases and the V segment lost 3 bases, leaving 3 bases of the junction unmatched. The CDR3 loop reads CASSPGQLNTGELFF. The DNA of the CDR3 is TGTGCCAGCTCACCGGGACAGTTAAACACCGGGGAGCTGTTTTTT.

The chain uses TRBV9 and TRBJ1-6; D is unresolved. Germline values: CDR1 SGDLS, CDR2 YYNGEE. The length of the CDR3 is 16 residues. V was cut by 6 bases and J by 10 bases, with 23 bases left in between. The chain's CDR3 is CASTATPTRGGSPLHF. Written as DNA, the CDR3 is TGTGCCAGCACCGCTACTCCGACACGGGGTGGCTCACCCCTCCACTTT.

The chain has TRBV2 and TRBJ2-1, with 11 bases fitting TRBD2. There are 12 residues in the CDR3. Germline-derived CDR1 and CDR2 are SNHLY and FYNNEI. Trimming at V came to 8 bases and at J to 7 bases, leaving 1 base not matched to a gene. In DNA, the CDR3 is TGTGCCAGCCTAGCGGGGGGAAATGAGCAGTTCTTC. This translates into CASLAGGNEQFF.

The CDR3 reads CASRLPEYGYTF. DNA of the CDR3: TGTGCAAGTCGCTTACCGGAGTATGGCTACACCTTC. This chain links TRBV12-2 with TRBJ1-2. TRBV12-2 is a pseudogene locus. The CDR3 length is 12 residues.

The sample holds one count of this clone. The chain uses TRBV7-2 and TRBJ2-1; the D gene is possibly TRBD2 (6 bases). Germline V lookup: CDR1 SGHTA, CDR2 FQGNSA. V was clipped by 4 bases and J by 9 bases, with 13 bases between them. This CDR3 is 13 amino acids long. CDR3 residues: CASSSVRGIEQFF. CDR3 coding DNA: TGTGCCAGCAGCTCCGTCCGGGGGATTGAGCAGTTCTTC. Variable domain in full (rest from reference TRBV7-2 and TRBJ2-1): GAGVSQSPSNKVTEKGKDVELRCDPISGHTALYWYRQSLGQGLEFLIYFQGNSAPDKSGLPSDRFSAERTGGSVSTLTIQRTQQEDSAVYLCASSSVRGIEQFFGPGTRLTVL.

The J gene is TRBJ2-1, the V gene TRBV5-4; 8 nucleotides align to TRBD1. The CDR3 totals 15 residues. Germline V gene sequence: CDR1 SGHNT, CDR2 YYREEE (reference sequence). V gave up 4 bases and J gave up 12 bases; unmatched junction bases: 15. The CDR3 sequence is CASSAVPKQGGRQFF. CDR3 sequence (DNA): TGTGCCAGCAGCGCCGTACCTAAACAGGGGGGACGGCAGTTCTTC.

The chain joins TRBV19 to TRBJ1-2, with D hard to call. The CDR3 is 14 amino acids. V lost 5 bases to trimming and J lost 4 bases, with 14 bases between them. Germline V lookup: CDR1 LNHDA, CDR2 SQIVND (reference sequence). CDR3 sequence: CASSLESAVYGYTF. In DNA, the CDR3 is TGTGCCAGTAGTTTGGAGAGTGCGGTCTATGGCTACACCTTC.

The chain carries TRBV7-3 and TRBJ1-5, with D possibly TRBD1 on 5 matching bases. Trimming stripped 0 bases from V and 0 bases from J, with 6 bases between. This CDR3 has 15 amino acids. The germline V gene encodes CDR1 SGHTA and CDR2 FQGTGA. CDR3 protein: CASSLTGGSNQPQHF. For the CDR3, the DNA is TGTGCCAGCAGCTTAACCGGGGGTAGCAATCAGCCCCAGCATTTT. Full variable domain (missing parts from reference TRBV7-3 and TRBJ1-5): GAGVSQTPSNKVTEKGKYVELRCDPISGHTALYWYRQSLGQGPEFLIYFQGTGAADDSGLPNDRFFAVRPEGSVSTLKIQRTERGDSAVYLCASSLTGGSNQPQHFGDGTRLSIL.

This clone was counted once. DNA of the CDR3: TGTGCCAGCAGTCTCCCCGTAGCGGGAGTGGGAGATACGCAGTATTTT. As protein: CASSLPVAGVGDTQYF. This chain links TRBV28 with TRBJ2-3, with TRBD2 identical over 9 bases. The V gene's germline CDR1 is MDHEN and CDR2 SYDVKM. V was pared by 5 bases and J by 5 bases, with 11 bases of the junction left unmatched. The CDR3 sequence is 16 residues long.

CDR3 amino acids: CASRRQRTYEQYF. The CDR3 DNA reads TGTGCCAGCAGGCGACAACGGACCTACGAGCAGTACTTC. The J gene is TRBJ2-7, the V gene TRBV28; no definite D call. V lost 6 bases and J lost 2, with 11 bases in between. This CDR3 spans 13 amino acids. The V gene's germline CDR1 is MDHEN and CDR2 SYDVKM.

The rearrangement uses TRBV6-5 and TRBJ1-1; 7 nucleotides align to TRBD1. The CDR3 is 13 residues long. V trimming: 2 bases; J trimming: 10 bases; junction bases outside the gene matches: 7. Looked up from germline, CDR1 is MNHEY and CDR2 is SVGAGI. In nucleotides, the CDR3 is TGTGCCAGCAGTTACCGGGACAGCCCTTTAGCTTTCTTT. Protein: CASSYRDSPLAFF.

The chain recombines TRBV20-1 with TRBJ1-1, with D uncertain. The CDR3 contains 11 residues. The germline V gene encodes CDR1 DFQATT and CDR2 SNEGSKA (reference sequence). V dropped 1 base and J dropped 8 bases, with 8 bases sitting between them. Here the CDR3 DNA reads TGCAGTGCTAGAGGAGAGAGGGAAGCTTTCTTT. Protein: CSARGEREAFF.

The rearrangement uses TRBV28 and TRBJ2-7; D gene uncertain. The germline gives CDR1 MDHEN, CDR2 SYDVKM. The V end lost 7 bases, the J end lost 3 bases, and 10 bases lay between the germline ends. This CDR3 spans 12 amino acids. CDR3 loop: CASIPRYYEQYF. The CDR3 DNA sequence: TGTGCCAGCATCCCCAGGTACTACGAGCAGTACTTC. Filled out from reference TRBV28 and TRBJ2-7, the complete variable domain reads DVKVTQSSRYLVKRTGEKVFLECVQDMDHENMFWYRQDPGLGLRLIYFSYDVKMKEKGDIPEGYSVSREKKERFSLILESASTNQTSMYLCASIPRYYEQYFGPGTRLTVT.

V and J are TRBV19 and TRBJ2-1; D possibly corresponds to TRBD2 (6 bases). The V and J ends lost 0 bases and 5 bases respectively, with 20 bases between them. CDR3 size: 18 residues. In germline, CDR1 is LNHDA, CDR2 SQIVND (reference sequence). DNA for the CDR3: TGTGCCAGTAGTATAGATCTCCCCGGGGGAGGTTATGACAATGAGCAGTTCTTC. It translates to CASSIDLPGGGYDNEQFF.

This clone was counted only a few times. V is TRBV27 and J is TRBJ1-6; the match to TRBD1 covers 7 bases. The CDR3 sequence is 14 residues long. J was trimmed by 9 bases and V by 6 bases; bases with no gene match: 8. CDR1 and CDR2 (germline): MNHEY, SMNVEV (reference sequence). This chain's CDR3 is CASRRQGLSSPLHF. The CDR3 DNA sequence: TGTGCCAGCAGGCGACAGGGTTTAAGTTCACCCCTCCACTTT.

In its sample, this clone was seen a few times. The V call is TRBV13, the J call TRBJ1-2; possible D gene TRBD1, 5 bases. Looked up from germline, CDR1 is PRHDT and CDR2 is FYEKMQ (reference sequence). V was clipped by 1 base and J by 6 bases, with 15 bases between them. This CDR3 has 15 residues. DNA for the CDR3: TGTGCCAGCAGCTTAGAACCAGGGAGGAGGGATGGCTACACCTTC. This codes for CASSLEPGRRDGYTF.

The rearrangement uses TRBV6-2 or TRBV6-3 and TRBJ1-1; weak D call: TRBD1 (6 bases). V was pared by 5 bases and J by 1 base, with 8 bases between. The CDR3 contains 13 residues. Germline V gives CDR1 MNHEY, CDR2 SVGEGT. The CDR3 DNA is TGTGCCAGCAGTCCCAGGGGGAACACTGAAGCTTTCTTT. The encoded protein is CASSPRGNTEAFF.

The chain links TRBV11-2 to TRBJ2-1, with 8 bases lining up with TRBD2. J lost 4 bases, V lost 5 bases, and 16 bases had no gene match. Germline assignment: CDR1 SGHAT and CDR2 FQNNGV. This CDR3 contains 18 residues. In nucleotides, the CDR3 is TGTGCCAGCAGCCCCCGGGATCTAAGCGGGAGTTGGTACAATGAGCAGTTCTTC. Its translation: CASSPRDLSGSWYNEQFF.

The chain has TRBV3-1 (or the pseudogene TRBV3-2) and TRBJ1-1; no firm D call. Germline V gene lookup returns CDR1 LGHDT and CDR2 YNNKEL (reference sequence). V was shortened by 3 bases and J by 4 bases, with 12 bases between the two germline ends. The CDR3 length is 14 residues. CDR3 DNA: TGTGCCAGCAGCCACGGGTCTCGGGGCACTGAAGCTTTCTTT. Translating gives CASSHGSRGTEAFF.

V and J are TRBV5-4 and TRBJ1-1, with 7 bases that match TRBD1. Germline-derived CDR1 and CDR2 are SGHNT and YYREEE (reference sequence). This CDR3 has 13 residues. With V trimmed by 4 bases and J by 12 bases, 12 bases remained unmatched. CDR3 protein: CASSVGTAPFPFF. In nucleotides, the CDR3 is TGTGCCAGCAGCGTGGGGACAGCCCCTTTCCCTTTCTTT.

This clone has just one count. The chain recombines TRBV5-1 with TRBJ2-3, with 9 bases aligning to TRBD1. Germline V gives CDR1 SGHRS, CDR2 YFSETQ. CDR3 length: 15 amino acids. The trim removed 8 bases at V and 3 bases at J, leaving 10 bases unmatched. CDR3 sequence reads: CASSTGGIRTDTQYF. The CDR3, as DNA: TGCGCCAGTTCCACAGGGGGCATTCGGACAGATACGCAGTATTTT.

This chain links TRBV7-2 with TRBJ1-2; D call uncertain. Trimming cost V 9 bases and J 6 bases, with 11 bases left between them. The CDR3 consists of 11 residues. Germline lookup yields CDR1 SGHTA and CDR2 FQGNSA. This CDR3 reads CARLEANGYTF. The CDR3, as DNA: TGTGCCAGACTAGAGGCAAATGGCTACACCTTC.

CDR3 residues: CASSAGQGADYGYTF. The CDR3 DNA reads as TGTGCCAGCAGCGCAGGACAGGGGGCGGACTATGGCTACACCTTC. The chain recombines TRBV9 with TRBJ1-2; 11 bases fit TRBD1. CDR1 is SGDLS, CDR2 YYNGEE, per germline. This CDR3 is 15 amino acids long. With V trimmed by 3 bases and J by 3 bases, 4 bases remained unmatched.

The V and J genes are TRBV12-3 or TRBV12-4 and TRBJ2-5; D is perhaps TRBD2 (6 bases). This CDR3 region has 13 residues. The V gene lost 5 bases and the J gene lost 3 bases, with 10 bases spanning the gap. The CDR3 nucleotides read TGTGCCAGCAGTGTCAGGACTAAAGAGACCCAGTACTTC. As protein: CASSVRTKETQYF.